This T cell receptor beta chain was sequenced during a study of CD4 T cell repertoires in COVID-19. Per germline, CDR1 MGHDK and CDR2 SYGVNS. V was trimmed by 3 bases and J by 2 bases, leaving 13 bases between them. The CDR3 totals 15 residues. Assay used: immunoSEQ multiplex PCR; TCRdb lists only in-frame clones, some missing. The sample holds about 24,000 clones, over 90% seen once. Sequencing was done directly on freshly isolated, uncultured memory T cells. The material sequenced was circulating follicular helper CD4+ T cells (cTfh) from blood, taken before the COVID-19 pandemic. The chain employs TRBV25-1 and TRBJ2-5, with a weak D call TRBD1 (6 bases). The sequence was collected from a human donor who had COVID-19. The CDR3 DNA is TGTGCCAGCAGTGATAAAACAGGGTATCAAGAGACCCAGTACTTC. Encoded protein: CASSDKTGYQETQYF.